The entry that follows covers one T cell receptor beta chain sequence. The antigen is not known. These data are taken from a study of PD-1 blockade in classical Hodgkin lymphoma. Regarding the study as a whole: Prior to therapy, complete responders displayed diversity much like that of newly diagnosed patients.

All patients experienced relapse after autologous stem cell transplantation, and brentuximab vedotin exposure was variable. The method was immunoSEQ multiplex PCR; TCRdb's version includes in-frame clones alone and lacks a portion of them. Among under 70,000 clones listed, approximately 88% were seen once. V lost 0 bases and J lost 5; bases outside the gene matches: 3. Germline V gives CDR1 SGHAT, CDR2 FQNNGV. The CDR3 is 15 amino acids. V is TRBV11-2 and J is TRBJ2-3, with 9 bases matching TRBD2. This TCR derives from a human donor with classical Hodgkin lymphoma. Sequencing was performed on peripheral blood mononuclear cells (PBMCs), taken at baseline. CDR3 coding DNA: TGTGCCAGCAGCTTAGAGCGGGGGGGCCTAGATACGCAGTATTTT. Translation: CASSLERGGLDTQYF.